These 28 T cell receptor beta chains came from one sample sequenced in a study of neoadjuvant nivolumab and ipilimumab in lung cancer. Repertoires were generated with immunoSEQ multiplex PCR, while TCRdb's copy carries only in-frame clones and drops some. The sample includes fewer than 40,000 clones, less than 95% of them seen just once. Here the sequenced sample was peripheral blood, taken after neoadjuvant nivolumab, alone or with ipilimumab, at or shortly before surgery. The receptors here all came from an adult with non-small cell lung cancer.

This sequence joins TRBV7-8 and TRBJ1-1; TRBD1 might be the D (6 bases). The germline V and J ends were trimmed by 3 bases and 0 bases, with 8 bases remaining between them. Germline lookup yields CDR1 SGHVS and CDR2 FQNEAQ. This CDR3 comprises 14 residues. CDR3 loop: CASSLDRVNTEAFF. For the CDR3, the DNA is TGTGCCAGCAGCTTGGACAGAGTGAACACTGAAGCTTTCTTT.

The chain has TRBV7-9 and TRBJ2-7, with 14 bases identical to TRBD2. V shed 3 bases and J 6 bases; nucleotides not matched to a gene: 4. Germline loops: CDR1 SEHNR, CDR2 FQNEAQ (reference sequence). CDR3 length: 15 amino acids. CDR3 DNA: TGTGCCAGCAGCTTGTCCGGGACTAGCGGGGGCGAGCAGTACTTC. This encodes CASSLSGTSGGEQYF.

The rearrangement links TRBV27 to TRBJ2-3; 10 nucleotides line up with TRBD1. J gave up 5 bases and V 5 bases, and 10 bases lay outside the gene matches. This CDR3 comprises 16 residues. Germline values: CDR1 MNHEY, CDR2 SMNVEV (reference sequence). CDR3 residues: CASSGLDRGFGDTQYF. In nucleotides, the CDR3 is TGTGCCAGCAGTGGCTTGGACAGGGGGTTCGGAGATACGCAGTATTTT.

J is TRBJ1-5 and V is TRBV5-1; D remains ambiguous. Germline CDR1 reads SGHRS; CDR2 reads YFSETQ. The ends were cut back, 0 bases at V and 5 bases at J, with 12 bases in the middle. The CDR3 extends over 15 amino acids. The CDR3 nucleotides read TGCGCCAGCAGCTTGGAGGCAGGCGAGTATCAGCCCCAGCATTTT. Translated, it gives CASSLEAGEYQPQHF.

This sequence joins TRBV6-1 and TRBJ2-1, with 11 bases fitting TRBD2. Germline assignment: CDR1 MNHNS and CDR2 SASEGT. This CDR3 contains 15 residues. V lost 6 bases, J lost 4 bases, and 5 bases stayed unmatched. The CDR3 spells CASRLSGGDYNEQFF. CDR3 nucleotide sequence: TGTGCCAGCAGGCTTAGCGGGGGGGATTACAATGAGCAGTTCTTC.

This chain connects TRBV5-1 to TRBJ1-2, with no clear D. The CDR3 has 13 amino acids. CDR1 and CDR2 (germline): SGHRS, YFSETQ. V shed 0 bases and J shed 4 bases, with 7 bases lying between them. As DNA, the CDR3 is TGCGCCAGCAGCTTGGGGTTCGTCTATGGCTACACCTTC. This translates into CASSLGFVYGYTF.

This clone showed up just once. The genes are TRBV14 and TRBJ2-7, with D uncertain. Trimming shortened V by 4 bases and J by 4 bases, and 11 bases separated the two germline ends. The CDR3 runs 13 residues. Germline V gene lookup returns CDR1 SGHDN and CDR2 FVKESK. This CDR3 is CASSPSAAYEQYF. The CDR3 region has the DNA TGTGCCAGCAGCCCGTCTGCGGCTTACGAGCAGTACTTC.

The rearrangement joins TRBV13 to TRBJ2-3; D is perhaps TRBD1 (6 bases). V lost 1 base to trimming and J lost 3 bases, with 14 bases between them. There are 16 residues in the CDR3. Germline loops: CDR1 PRHDT, CDR2 FYEKMQ (reference sequence). CDR3 in DNA: TGTGCCAGCAGCTTAGTAGGGGCAGGGGCGACAGATACGCAGTATTTT. It codes for CASSLVGAGATDTQYF.

V is TRBV5-1 and J is TRBJ1-1; TRBD1 matches at 10 bases. CDR1 is SGHRS and CDR2 is YFSETQ in the germline V gene. With 5 bases clipped from V and 2 bases from J, the junction kept 6 bases outside the gene matches. The CDR3 consists of 15 residues. CDR3 bases: TGCGCCAGCAGGGACCTGACAGGGGGCAACACTGAAGCTTTCTTT. Translated: CASRDLTGGNTEAFF.

The V gene is TRBV9, the J gene TRBJ1-3; TRBD1 matches at 8 bases. Germline loops: CDR1 SGDLS, CDR2 YYNGEE. V lost 4 bases, J lost 3 bases, and 6 bases stayed unmatched. The CDR3 spans 15 residues. The CDR3 loop is CASSPRDRIGNTIYF. In DNA, the CDR3 is TGTGCCAGCAGCCCCCGGGACAGGATTGGAAACACCATATATTTT.

The chain has TRBV21-1 and TRBJ2-4; the table names TRBD1, a call not compared with the DNA. TRBV21-1 is a pseudogene. This CDR3 is built from 14 residues. CDR3 loop: CASSKAGAGHIQYF. For the CDR3, the DNA is TGTGCCAGCAGCAAGGCAGGGGCTGGGCACATTCAGTACTTC.

V is TRBV2 and J is TRBJ1-2; no reliable D call. CDR3 length: 13 residues. In germline, CDR1 is SNHLY, CDR2 FYNNEI. V lost 4 bases, J lost 2 bases, and 8 bases lay in between. The CDR3 loop is CASSVGTNYGYTF. CDR3 bases: TGTGCCAGCAGTGTGGGCACAAACTATGGCTACACCTTC. The whole variable domain, remainder taken from reference TRBV2 and TRBJ1-2, is EPEVTQTPSHQVTQMGQEVILRCVPISNHLYFYWYRQILGQKVEFLVSFYNNEISEKSEIFDDQFSVERPDGSNFTLKIRSTKLEDSAMYFCASSVGTNYGYTFGSGTRLTVV.

The rearrangement uses TRBV2 and TRBJ2-5; tentatively, D is TRBD2 (5 bases). The CDR3 spans 12 residues. V lost 2 bases to trimming and J lost 10 bases, with 11 bases between them. CDR1 SNHLY and CDR2 FYNNEI come from the germline V gene. The CDR3: CASSEMSGNQYF. For the CDR3, the DNA is TGTGCCAGCAGTGAAATGTCGGGGAACCAGTACTTC.

The CDR3 is CASSDGGYMNTEAFF. The CDR3 DNA sequence: TGTGCCAGCAGTGACGGGGGCTACATGAACACTGAAGCTTTCTTT. The chain uses TRBV6-1 and TRBJ1-1; a weak D match, TRBD1 (6 bases). CDR1 and CDR2 from the germline V gene are MNHNS and SASEGT. This CDR3 contains 15 residues. V lost 3 bases to trimming and J lost 0 bases, with 11 bases between them.

CDR3 in amino acids: CASSATGDNTEAFF. The CDR3 DNA reads as TGTGCCAGCAGCGCGACAGGGGATAACACTGAAGCTTTCTTT. The chain uses TRBV13 and TRBJ1-1; 8 bases map to TRBD1. Trimming removed 5 bases from V and 2 bases from J; junction bases left unmatched: 4. CDR1 is PRHDT, CDR2 FYEKMQ, per germline (reference sequence). The CDR3 has 14 residues.

The chain is built from TRBV7-3 and TRBJ2-3; D is uncertain. The CDR3 length is 13 residues. Germline V CDR1 and CDR2: SGHTA, FQGTGA. The ends were cut back, 6 bases at V and 6 bases at J, with 13 bases in the middle. The chain's CDR3 is CASSFQMKDTQYF. The CDR3 nucleotides read TGTGCCAGCAGTTTCCAGATGAAGGATACGCAGTATTTT.

The J gene is TRBJ1-2, the V gene TRBV2, with D possibly matching TRBD1 (5 bases). The CDR3 is made up of 14 amino acids. Deletions cut 0 bases from V and 4 bases from J, with 9 bases between. CDR1 is SNHLY, CDR2 FYNNEI, per germline. The CDR3 nucleotides read TGTGCCAGCAGTGAAGCGCGGGGCCTCTATGGCTACACCTTC. It yields the protein CASSEARGLYGYTF.

This chain uses TRBV7-3 with TRBJ1-2, with TRBD1 identical over 8 bases. The CDR3 extends over 13 amino acids. Losses at the gene ends were 4 bases for V and 8 bases for J; bases not matched to a gene: 6. Germline CDR1 and CDR2: SGHTA and FQGTGA. The CDR3 DNA reads TGTGCCAGCAGCTCAGCAGGGGGCACCGGCTACACCTTC. Its translation is CASSSAGGTGYTF.

This chain connects TRBV29-1 to TRBJ1-2; D is possibly TRBD1 (5 bases). Trimming pared 4 bases from V and 4 bases from J, leaving 7 bases between. The CDR3 length is 11 residues. In germline, CDR1 is SQVTM, CDR2 ANQGSEA. The CDR3 sequence: CSVGTGYGYTF. The DNA of the CDR3 is TGCAGCGTTGGCACAGGCTATGGCTACACCTTC. The complete variable domain, with remaining parts taken from reference TRBV29-1 and TRBJ1-2, reads SAVISQKPSRDICQRGTSLTIQCQVDSQVTMMFWYRQQPGQSLTLIATANQGSEATYESGFVIDKFPISRPNLTFSTLTVSNMSPEDSSIYLCSVGTGYGYTFGSGTRLTVV.

The chain couples TRBV7-8 to TRBJ1-6, with D possibly matching TRBD1 (6 bases). The germline V gene has CDR1 SGHVS and CDR2 FQNEAQ. Trimming shortened V by 4 bases and J by 14 bases, and 12 bases separated the two germline ends. The length of the CDR3 is 12 residues. Here the CDR3 reads CASSSLDRTLHF. The DNA of the CDR3 is TGTGCCAGCAGCTCCCTGGACAGAACCCTCCACTTT.

DNA for the CDR3: TGCAGCGTTGGGACAGGGGGCGCCGGGGAGACCCAGTACTTC. Translating it yields CSVGTGGAGETQYF. J is TRBJ2-5 and V is TRBV29-1, with 11 bases fitting TRBD1. V lost 4 bases to trimming and J lost 5 bases; unmatched junction nucleotides: 6. Germline V lookup: CDR1 SQVTM, CDR2 ANQGSEA. CDR3 size: 14 residues.

The chain carries TRBV18 and TRBJ2-7, with 8 bases fitting TRBD2. The CDR3 spans 14 residues. V was clipped by 2 bases and J by 3 bases; unmatched bases: 3. Germline V CDR1 and CDR2: KGHSH, LQKENI. CDR3 coding DNA: TGTGCCAGCTCACCAAGCGGGGGAGTCTACGAGCAGTACTTC. Its protein product is CASSPSGGVYEQYF.

V and J are TRBV5-6 and TRBJ2-7; 10 nucleotides align to TRBD1. Germline CDR1 reads SGHDT; CDR2 reads YYEEEE. V trimming: 4 bases; J trimming: 6 bases; junction bases outside the gene matches: 7. The length of the CDR3 is 14 residues. CDR3 nucleotide sequence: TGTGCCAGCAGCCCCGGACAGGGGGTCGCCGAGCAGTACTTC. This codes for CASSPGQGVAEQYF.

V usage is TRBV19 and J usage is TRBJ1-5, with D tentatively TRBD1 (6 bases). This CDR3 has 15 amino acids. Germline V gives CDR1 LNHDA, CDR2 SQIVND (reference sequence). V was cut by 7 bases and J by 5 bases, with 18 bases left in between. The DNA for the CDR3 is TGTGCCAGTACCCCTTGGGGCAGGGGTGATCAGCCCCAGCATTTT. Its protein is CASTPWGRGDQPQHF.

The chain is built from TRBV2 and TRBJ1-1; D is possibly TRBD1 (6 bases). CDR1 SNHLY and CDR2 FYNNEI come from the germline V gene. V dropped 2 bases and J dropped 4 bases, with 14 bases sitting between them. This CDR3 spans 15 amino acids. CDR3 sequence reads: CASSETGAGVTEAFF. The CDR3 DNA reads as TGTGCCAGCAGTGAAACCGGAGCAGGGGTCACTGAAGCTTTCTTT.

This clone occurred once. This sequence joins TRBV18 and TRBJ2-5; D is undetermined. Deletions cut 0 bases from V and 5 bases from J, with 7 bases between. The V gene's germline CDR1 is KGHSH and CDR2 LQKENI. The CDR3 covers 13 residues. CDR3 loop: CASSPPYEETQYF. The CDR3 DNA reads TGTGCCAGCTCACCACCGTATGAGGAGACCCAGTACTTC.

V is TRBV5-1 and J is TRBJ2-3, with a possible D match to TRBD2 (5 bases). Per the germline V gene, CDR1 is SGHRS and CDR2 is YFSETQ. The CDR3 runs to 15 residues. Trimming pared 0 bases from V and 0 bases from J, leaving 8 bases between. The CDR3 here is CASSLAGVSTDTQYF. The CDR3 DNA sequence: TGCGCCAGCAGCTTGGCCGGGGTGAGCACAGATACGCAGTATTTT.

This rearrangement joins TRBV7-9 to TRBJ2-7; 8 bases agree with TRBD1. The CDR3 is 16 amino acids. Germline lookup yields CDR1 SEHNR and CDR2 FQNEAQ (reference sequence). V lost 0 bases and J lost 7; bases outside the gene matches: 11. CDR3 sequence: CASSLALGQGKIEQYF. The CDR3 DNA reads TGTGCCAGCAGCTTAGCCCTAGGACAGGGAAAAATAGAGCAGTACTTC. Full variable domain (remainder filled in from reference TRBV7-9 and TRBJ2-7): DTGVSQNPRHKITKRGQNVTFRCDPISEHNRLYWYRQTLGQGPEFLTYFQNEAQLEKSRLLSDRFSAERPKGSFSTLEIQRTEQGDSAMYLCASSLALGQGKIEQYFGPGTRLTVT.